Presented here are 15 T cell receptor beta chains from one specimen sequenced in a study of blood T cell repertoires in COVID-19 (TCRdb year 2020). Preparation of the library involved the immunoSEQ multiplex PCR assay. As stored in TCRdb, this immuneACCESS dataset retains in-frame rearrangements with V and J assigned. A fraction of the clones does not appear; measured against another copy, unresolved V genes explain less than half of the discrepancy, and the remainder lacks a known reason. The sample table records over 90,000 clones; 84% of these occur just once. The ten largest clones capture less than 5% of the sample. Material for sequencing was peripheral blood. The origin of the receptors is a human donor in a cohort sampled during active COVID-19.

The chain is built from TRBV28 and TRBJ1-2; no firm D call. CDR3 length equals 13 residues. Per the germline V gene, CDR1 is MDHEN and CDR2 is SYDVKM. Trimming stripped 6 bases from V and 0 bases from J, with 8 bases between. CDR3 residues: CASSLSPNYGYTF. DNA for the CDR3: TGTGCCAGCAGCCTTAGCCCTAACTATGGCTACACCTTC.

This clone was seen a handful of times. This chain uses TRBV20-1 with TRBJ1-2; 10 bases are a match to TRBD1. Germline V CDR1 and CDR2: DFQATT, SNEGSKA (reference sequence). V was pared by 3 bases and J by 4 bases, with 8 bases of the junction left unmatched. The CDR3 covers 15 residues. The CDR3 region is CSASVPTGGGYGYTF. CDR3 nucleotides: TGCAGTGCTAGTGTCCCGACAGGGGGCGGCTATGGCTACACCTTC.

This chain connects TRBV28 to TRBJ2-4; possible D gene TRBD1, 6 bases. This CDR3 region has 16 residues. V lost 6 bases and J 0 bases, leaving 15 bases between the germline ends. Germline V gene data show CDR1 as MDHEN and CDR2 as SYDVKM. For the CDR3, the DNA is TGTGCCAGCAGCCAGGGGCAGTTCGGAGCCAAAAACATTCAGTACTTC. It specifies CASSQGQFGAKNIQYF.

The gene calls are TRBV11-2 and TRBJ1-1, with 9 bases aligning to TRBD1. V lost 4 bases to trimming and J lost 1 base; unmatched junction nucleotides: 4. The CDR3 runs 15 residues. The germline V gene has CDR1 SGHAT and CDR2 FQNNGV. The CDR3 sequence is CASSSPGQGNTEAFF. Written as DNA, the CDR3 is TGTGCCAGCAGCTCCCCGGGACAGGGGAACACTGAAGCTTTCTTT. Together with reference TRBV11-2 and TRBJ1-1, the CDR3 gives the full variable domain: EAGVAQSPRYKIIEKRQSVAFWCNPISGHATLYWYQQILGQGPKLLIQFQNNGVVDDSQLPKDRFSAERLKGVDSTLKIQPAKLEDSAVYLCASSSPGQGNTEAFFGQGTRLTVV.

About this clone itself: A junction boundary mismatches the germline segment, possibly from a read error. The V and J genes are TRBV6-5 and TRBJ1-2; D is unresolved. This CDR3 is built from 16 residues. CDR1 is MNHEY, CDR2 SVGAGI, per germline. The CDR3: CASSYGSLTTNYGYTF. The CDR3 DNA reads as TGTGCCAGCAGTTACGGATCGCTAACTACTAATTATGGCTACACCTTC.

The V and J genes are TRBV30 and TRBJ1-5, with 7 bases lining up with TRBD1. The CDR3 is made up of 13 amino acids. CDR1 is GTSNPN, CDR2 SVGIG, per germline (reference sequence). V gave up 3 bases and J gave up 7 bases; unmatched junction bases: 6. Here the CDR3 reads CAWSIGGGQPQHF. The CDR3 bases are TGTGCCTGGAGCATAGGGGGCGGACAGCCCCAGCATTTT.

V gene TRBV4-2 combines with J gene TRBJ2-1; no firm D call. V was pared by 0 bases and J by 5 bases, with 14 bases between. Looked up from germline, CDR1 is LGHNA and CDR2 is YNFKEQ. This CDR3 has 16 amino acids. The CDR3 DNA reads TGTGCCAGCAGCCAAGAACGGCAGCGAAGTAACAATGAGCAGTTCTTC. It translates to CASSQERQRSNNEQFF.

DNA for the CDR3: TGTGCCAGCAGCCTCTTCGGGTCCGCCGGGGAGCTGTTTTTT. Encoded protein: CASSLFGSAGELFF. This chain connects TRBV7-2 to TRBJ2-2; the D is unclear. Germline-derived CDR1 and CDR2 are SGHTA and FQGNSA. The CDR3 is made up of 14 amino acids. Trimming took off 5 bases at V and 6 bases at J, with 13 bases between the two ends. Supplemented by reference TRBV7-2 and TRBJ2-2, the full variable domain reads GAGVSQSPSNKVTEKGKDVELRCDPISGHTALYWYRQSLGQGLEFLIYFQGNSAPDKSGLPSDRFSAERTGGSVSTLTIQRTQQEDSAVYLCASSLFGSAGELFFGEGSRLTVL.

The chain uses TRBV2 and TRBJ2-2, with a weak D call TRBD2 (6 bases). V dropped 7 bases and J dropped 5 bases, with 11 bases sitting between them. Per the germline V gene, CDR1 is SNHLY and CDR2 is FYNNEI. CDR3 length: 13 residues. The DNA for the CDR3 is TGTGCCAGCACTTTAGCGGCGACCGGGGAGCTGTTTTTT. It specifies CASTLAATGELFF.

The chain joins TRBV19 to TRBJ2-5; D may be TRBD2 (7 bases). This CDR3 is built from 15 residues. Germline V gene data show CDR1 as LNHDA and CDR2 as SQIVND (reference sequence). Trimming left V 4 bases short and J 5 bases short, with 17 bases between. The CDR3 DNA is TGTGCCAGTAGTAAGGGGGGGGGCGCGTGGGAGACCCAGTACTTC. This codes for CASSKGGGAWETQYF.

This chain joins TRBV27 and TRBJ1-6, with D maybe TRBD1 (6 bases). CDR1 MNHEY and CDR2 SMNVEV come from the germline V gene (reference sequence). The germline V and J ends were trimmed by 2 bases and 0 bases, with 14 bases remaining between them. CDR3 length: 18 residues. This CDR3 reads CASSLSWGRSSYNSPLHF. The CDR3 bases are TGTGCCAGCAGTTTAAGTTGGGGGCGGTCCTCCTATAATTCACCCCTCCACTTT.

The J gene is TRBJ1-3, the V gene TRBV11-3; D unclear. The CDR3 loop spans 15 amino acids. Germline assignment: CDR1 SGHNT and CDR2 YENEEA. Trimming took 0 bases from V and 0 from J, leaving 6 bases between them. CDR3 DNA sequence: TGTGCCAGCAGCTTAGATGGCAGCTCTGGAAACACCATATATTTT. Encoded protein: CASSLDGSSGNTIYF.

The chain couples TRBV5-8 to TRBJ2-1; no clear D. From germline, CDR1 is SGHTS and CDR2 YDEGEE. The germline V and J ends were trimmed by 4 bases and 4 bases, with 9 bases remaining between them. This CDR3 has 13 amino acids. CDR3 bases: TGTGCCAGCAGCCCCACTTCATACAATGAGCAGTTCTTC. This encodes CASSPTSYNEQFF.

This clone was observed a few times. The chain uses TRBV4-1 and TRBJ1-2; D uncertain. This CDR3 contains 19 residues. CDR1 and CDR2 (germline): MGHRA, YSYEKL. The V end was cut by 3 bases, the J end by 0 bases, with 23 bases between. CDR3 amino acids: CASSHDWVGGRHPNYGYTF. CDR3 sequence (DNA): TGCGCCAGCAGCCATGACTGGGTAGGAGGCAGACATCCTAACTATGGCTACACCTTC.

This rearrangement joins TRBV4-1 to TRBJ2-1, with 9 bases fitting TRBD2. The CDR3 has 16 residues. Germline CDR1 reads MGHRA; CDR2 reads YSYEKL. Germline trimming cut 6 bases from V and 3 bases from J; bases unmatched to any gene: 9. This CDR3 is CASRLVSGGLYNEQFF. In nucleotides, the CDR3 is TGCGCCAGCAGATTAGTTAGCGGGGGCCTCTACAATGAGCAGTTCTTC.